The 3 T cell receptor beta chains in this list originate from one sample, sequenced in a study of shared clonotypes between healthy human individuals. TCRdb keeps only in-frame clones here, not all; method: immunoSEQ multiplex PCR. The profile shows more than 550,000 clones, about 90% of them singletons. Terminally differentiated effector memory CD45RA+ cells were left out of the naive CD8 fraction, which was CD45RO-negative and positively selected for CCR7. The sample comprised naive CD8+ T cells sorted from blood. These TCRs come from a man aged 25 to 40 in good health.

The genes are TRBV28 and TRBJ2-2, with 8 bases aligning to TRBD2. V shed 3 bases, J shed 3 bases, and the junction held 15 bases outside the gene matches. The germline gives CDR1 MDHEN, CDR2 SYDVKM. The CDR3 runs to 19 residues. The DNA for the CDR3 is TGTGCCAGCAGTTTGACCGAGCGGGAGATACCGGGATACACCGGGGAGCTGTTTTTT. Translating it yields CASSLTEREIPGYTGELFF.

The gene calls are TRBV5-6 and TRBJ2-3; 10 bases align to TRBD1. V shed 0 bases and J 4 bases; nucleotides not matched to a gene: 8. CDR1 and CDR2 (germline): SGHDT, YYEEEE. The CDR3 contains 17 residues. CDR3 region: CASSLEVRQGASDTQYF. In DNA form, the CDR3 reads TGTGCCAGCAGCTTGGAGGTTCGACAGGGGGCCTCAGATACGCAGTATTTT.

The chain employs TRBV7-9 and TRBJ1-5; tentative D call: TRBD1 (5 bases). CDR3 size: 14 residues. V lost 0 bases and J 4 bases, leaving 7 bases between the germline ends. Germline V gene lookup returns CDR1 SEHNR and CDR2 FQNEAQ (reference sequence). CDR3: CASSLAGENQPQHF. The CDR3 nucleotides are TGTGCCAGCAGCTTAGCAGGGGAGAATCAGCCCCAGCATTTT.